This section outlines one TCR beta chain sequence together with its context. What it recognizes is unknown. The junction differs from germline at one of its ends, possibly a read error. The data stem from a study of shared clonotypes between healthy human individuals. Whole-study findings and limits: In contrast to clonotypes shared by all four donors, non-shared clonotypes had lower generation probabilities.

Method: immunoSEQ multiplex PCR; TCRdb's copy keeps in-frame clones and lacks some. Here the sample spans approximately 2.3 million clones, just over 90% being singletons. This CDR3 has 15 residues. Germline V gives CDR1 MNHEY, CDR2 SMNVEV (reference sequence). This receptor was obtained from a man aged 18 to 30 in good health. Some clones in this sample may be carry-over from other donors' samples. J is TRBJ1-1 and V is TRBV27, with 9 positions matching TRBD1. The source material was naive CD4+ T cells from PBMCs. Documented subset: CD45RA+ positively selected. CDR3 in DNA: TGTGCCAGCAGTACTCGGACAGGGGAGAACACTGGAGCTTTCTTT. Its translation: CASSTRTGENTGAFF.